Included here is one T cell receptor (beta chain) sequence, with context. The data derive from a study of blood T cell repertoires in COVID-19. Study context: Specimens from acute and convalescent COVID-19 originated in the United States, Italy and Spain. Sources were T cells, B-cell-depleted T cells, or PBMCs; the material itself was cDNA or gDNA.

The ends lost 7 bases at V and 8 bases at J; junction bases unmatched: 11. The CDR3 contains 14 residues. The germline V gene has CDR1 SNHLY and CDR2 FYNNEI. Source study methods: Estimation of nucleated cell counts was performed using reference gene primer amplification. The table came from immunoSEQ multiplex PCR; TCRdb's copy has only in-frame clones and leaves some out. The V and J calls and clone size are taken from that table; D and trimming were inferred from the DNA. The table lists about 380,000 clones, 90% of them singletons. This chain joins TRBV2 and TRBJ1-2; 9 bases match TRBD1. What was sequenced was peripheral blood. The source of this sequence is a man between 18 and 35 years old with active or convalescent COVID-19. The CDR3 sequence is CASTAGTGTKGYTF. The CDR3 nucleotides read TGTGCCAGCACTGCCGGGACAGGGACTAAGGGCTACACCTTC.